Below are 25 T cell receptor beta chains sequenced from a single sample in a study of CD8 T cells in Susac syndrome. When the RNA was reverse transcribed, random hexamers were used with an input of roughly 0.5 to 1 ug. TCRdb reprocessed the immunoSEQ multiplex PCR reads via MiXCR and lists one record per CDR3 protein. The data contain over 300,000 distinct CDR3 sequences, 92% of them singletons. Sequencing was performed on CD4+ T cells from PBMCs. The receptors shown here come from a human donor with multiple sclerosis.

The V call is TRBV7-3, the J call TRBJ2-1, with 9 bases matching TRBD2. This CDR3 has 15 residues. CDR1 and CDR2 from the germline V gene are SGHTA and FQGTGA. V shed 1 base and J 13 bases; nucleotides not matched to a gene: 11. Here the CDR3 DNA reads TGTGCCAGCAGCTTAAGGGCTAGCGGGGTTACAGCTCAGTTCTTC. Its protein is CASSLRASGVTAQFF.

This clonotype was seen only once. Here the CDR3 reads CAWITQVNTGELFF. The CDR3 nucleotides are TGTGCCTGGATTACCCAGGTTAACACCGGGGAGCTGTTTTTT. This chain joins TRBV30 and TRBJ2-2; D not resolved. The germline V gene encodes CDR1 GTSNPN and CDR2 SVGIG (reference sequence). V gave up 4 bases and J gave up 2 bases, with 11 bases separating them. The length of the CDR3 is 14 residues.

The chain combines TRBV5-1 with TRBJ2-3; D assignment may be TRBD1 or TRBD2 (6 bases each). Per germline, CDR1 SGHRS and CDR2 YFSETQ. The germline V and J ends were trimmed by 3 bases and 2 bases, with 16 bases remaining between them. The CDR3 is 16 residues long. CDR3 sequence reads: CASSSSRGPYTDTQYF. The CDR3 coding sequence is TGCGCCAGCAGCTCCAGCCGGGGGCCCTACACAGATACGCAGTATTTT.

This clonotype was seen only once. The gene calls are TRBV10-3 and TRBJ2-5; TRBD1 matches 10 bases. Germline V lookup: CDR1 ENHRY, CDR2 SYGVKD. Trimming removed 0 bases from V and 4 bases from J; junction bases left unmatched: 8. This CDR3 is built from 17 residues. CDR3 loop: CAISESPDRGRGETQYF. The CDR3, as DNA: TGTGCCATCAGTGAGTCCCCCGACAGGGGGCGCGGAGAGACCCAGTACTTC.

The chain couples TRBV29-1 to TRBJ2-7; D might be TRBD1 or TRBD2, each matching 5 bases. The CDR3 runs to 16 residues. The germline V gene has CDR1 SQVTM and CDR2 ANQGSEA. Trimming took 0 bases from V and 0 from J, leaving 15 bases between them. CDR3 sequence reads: CSVEDSPGHSSYEQYF. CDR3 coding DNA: TGCAGCGTTGAAGATTCTCCGGGGCACAGCTCCTACGAGCAGTACTTC.

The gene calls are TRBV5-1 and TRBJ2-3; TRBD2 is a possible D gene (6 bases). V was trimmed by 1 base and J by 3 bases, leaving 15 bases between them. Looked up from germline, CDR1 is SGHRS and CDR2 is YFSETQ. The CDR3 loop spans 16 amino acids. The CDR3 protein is CASSLRVAEQTDTQYF. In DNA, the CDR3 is TGCGCCAGCAGCTTGAGGGTAGCGGAGCAGACAGATACGCAGTATTTT.

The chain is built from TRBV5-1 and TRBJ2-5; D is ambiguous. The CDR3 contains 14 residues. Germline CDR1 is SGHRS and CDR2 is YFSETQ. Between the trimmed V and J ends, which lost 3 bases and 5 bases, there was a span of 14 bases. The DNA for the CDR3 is TGCGCCAGCAGCTCGAACAGAATATTGGAGACCCAGTACTTC. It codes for CASSSNRILETQYF.

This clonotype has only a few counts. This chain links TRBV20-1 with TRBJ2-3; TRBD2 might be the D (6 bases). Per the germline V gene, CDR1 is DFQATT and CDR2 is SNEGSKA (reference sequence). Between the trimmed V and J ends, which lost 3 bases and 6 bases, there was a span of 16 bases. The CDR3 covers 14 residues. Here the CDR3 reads CSARVRGIKDTQYF. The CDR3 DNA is TGCAGTGCTAGGGTCCGGGGGATTAAGGATACGCAGTATTTT.

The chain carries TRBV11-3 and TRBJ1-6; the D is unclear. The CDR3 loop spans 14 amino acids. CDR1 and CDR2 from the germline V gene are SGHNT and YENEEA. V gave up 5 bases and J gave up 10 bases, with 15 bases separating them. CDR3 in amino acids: CASSPAQRESPLHF. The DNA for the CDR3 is TGTGCCAGCAGCCCCGCCCAGCGGGAATCACCCCTCCACTTT.

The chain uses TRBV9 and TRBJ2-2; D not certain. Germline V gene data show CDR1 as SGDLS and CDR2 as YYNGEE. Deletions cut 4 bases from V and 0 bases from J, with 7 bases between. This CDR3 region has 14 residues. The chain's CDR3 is CASSPLPNTGELFF. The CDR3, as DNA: TGTGCCAGCAGCCCACTTCCGAACACCGGGGAGCTGTTTTTT.

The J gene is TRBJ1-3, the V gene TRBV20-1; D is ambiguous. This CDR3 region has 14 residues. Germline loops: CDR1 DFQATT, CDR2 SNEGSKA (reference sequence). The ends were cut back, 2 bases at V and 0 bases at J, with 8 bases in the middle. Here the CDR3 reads CSARRTVSGNTIYF. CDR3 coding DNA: TGCAGTGCTAGAAGGACTGTCTCTGGAAACACCATATATTTT.

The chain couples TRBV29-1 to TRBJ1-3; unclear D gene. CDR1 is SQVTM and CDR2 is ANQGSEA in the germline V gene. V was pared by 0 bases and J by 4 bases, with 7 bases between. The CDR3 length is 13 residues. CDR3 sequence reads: CSVEESQGNTIYF. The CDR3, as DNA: TGCAGCGTTGAAGAGTCACAGGGAAACACCATATATTTT.

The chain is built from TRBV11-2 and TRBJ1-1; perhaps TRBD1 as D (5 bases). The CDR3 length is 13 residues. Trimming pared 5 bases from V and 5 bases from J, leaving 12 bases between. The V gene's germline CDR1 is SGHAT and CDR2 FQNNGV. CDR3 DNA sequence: TGTGCCAGCAGCCTTGGGACGACGACTGAAGCTTTCTTT. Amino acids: CASSLGTTTEAFF.

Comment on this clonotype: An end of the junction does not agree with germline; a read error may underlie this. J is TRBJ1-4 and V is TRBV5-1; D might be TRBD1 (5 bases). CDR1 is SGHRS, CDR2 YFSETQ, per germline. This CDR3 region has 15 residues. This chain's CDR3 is CASSWSEGTNGKLFF. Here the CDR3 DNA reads TGCGCCAGCAGCTGGAGTGAGGGGACGAATGGAAAACTGTTTTTT. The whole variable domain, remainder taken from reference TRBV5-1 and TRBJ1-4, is KAGVTQTPRYLIKTRGQQVTLSCSPISGHRSVSWYQQTPGQGLQFLFEYFSETQRNKGNFPGRFSGRQFSNSRSEMNVSTLELGDSALYLCASSWSEGTNGKLFFGSGTQLSVL.

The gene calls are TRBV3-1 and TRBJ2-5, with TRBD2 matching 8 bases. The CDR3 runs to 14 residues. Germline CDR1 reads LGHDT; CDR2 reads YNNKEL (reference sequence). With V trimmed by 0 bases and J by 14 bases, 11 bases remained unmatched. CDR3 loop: CASSQDNGGTRAYF. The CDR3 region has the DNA TGTGCCAGCAGCCAAGATAATGGTGGGACTAGAGCATACTTC.

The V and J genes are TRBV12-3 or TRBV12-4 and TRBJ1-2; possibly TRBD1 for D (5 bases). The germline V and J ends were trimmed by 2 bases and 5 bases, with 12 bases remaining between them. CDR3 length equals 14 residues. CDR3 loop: CASSLQGSAYGYTF. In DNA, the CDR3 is TGTGCCAGCAGTTTACAGGGAAGTGCTTATGGCTACACCTTC.

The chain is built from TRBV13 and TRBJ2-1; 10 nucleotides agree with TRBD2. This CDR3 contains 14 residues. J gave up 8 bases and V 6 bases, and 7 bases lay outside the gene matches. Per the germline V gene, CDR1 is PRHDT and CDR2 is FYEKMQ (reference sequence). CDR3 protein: CASRLSGGAYEQFF. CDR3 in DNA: TGTGCCAGCAGGTTGAGCGGGGGGGCCTATGAGCAGTTCTTC.

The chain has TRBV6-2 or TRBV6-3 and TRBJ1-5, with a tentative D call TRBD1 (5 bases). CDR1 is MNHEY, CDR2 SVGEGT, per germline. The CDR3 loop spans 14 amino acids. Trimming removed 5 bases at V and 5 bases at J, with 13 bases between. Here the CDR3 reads CASSAPGRHQPQHF. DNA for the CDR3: TGTGCCAGCAGTGCGCCAGGGAGGCATCAGCCCCAGCATTTT.

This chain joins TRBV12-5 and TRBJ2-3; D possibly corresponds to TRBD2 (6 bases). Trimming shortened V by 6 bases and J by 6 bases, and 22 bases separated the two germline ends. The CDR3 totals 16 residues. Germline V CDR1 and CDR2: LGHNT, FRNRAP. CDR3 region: CASGPPGRRLRDTQYF. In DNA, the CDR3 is TGTGCTAGTGGCCCCCCTGGGAGGAGGCTACGGGATACGCAGTATTTT.

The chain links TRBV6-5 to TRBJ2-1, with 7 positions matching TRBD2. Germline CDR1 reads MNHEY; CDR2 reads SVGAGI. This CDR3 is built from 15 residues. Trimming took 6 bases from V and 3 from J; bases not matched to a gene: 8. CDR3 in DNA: TGTGCCAGCAGCCGGGGGGTAGCGAACTACAATGAGCAGTTCTTC. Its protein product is CASSRGVANYNEQFF.

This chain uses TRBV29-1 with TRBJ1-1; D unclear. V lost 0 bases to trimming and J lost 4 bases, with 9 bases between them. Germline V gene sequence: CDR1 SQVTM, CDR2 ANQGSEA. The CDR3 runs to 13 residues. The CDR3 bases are TGCAGCGTTGAAGACACAGTGGGCACTGAAGCTTTCTTT. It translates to CSVEDTVGTEAFF.

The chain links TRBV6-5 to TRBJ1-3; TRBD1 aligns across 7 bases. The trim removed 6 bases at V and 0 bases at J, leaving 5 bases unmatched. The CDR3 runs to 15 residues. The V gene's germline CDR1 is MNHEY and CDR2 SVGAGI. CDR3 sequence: CASSSDRSSGNTIYF. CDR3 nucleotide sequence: TGTGCCAGCAGCTCGGACAGGAGCTCTGGAAACACCATATATTTT.

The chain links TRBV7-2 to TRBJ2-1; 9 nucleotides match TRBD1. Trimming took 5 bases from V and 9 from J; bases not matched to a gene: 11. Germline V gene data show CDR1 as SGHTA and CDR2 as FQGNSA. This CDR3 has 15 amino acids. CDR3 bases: TGTGCCAGCAGCCCCTACAGGGGGCAATTCGGTGAGCAGTTCTTC. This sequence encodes CASSPYRGQFGEQFF.

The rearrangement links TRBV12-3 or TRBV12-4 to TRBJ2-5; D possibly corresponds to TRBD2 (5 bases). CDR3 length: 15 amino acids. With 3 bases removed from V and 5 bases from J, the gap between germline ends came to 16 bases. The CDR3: CASSFGIRGSETQYF. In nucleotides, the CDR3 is TGTGCCAGCAGTTTTGGTATTCGGGGTTCCGAGACCCAGTACTTC.

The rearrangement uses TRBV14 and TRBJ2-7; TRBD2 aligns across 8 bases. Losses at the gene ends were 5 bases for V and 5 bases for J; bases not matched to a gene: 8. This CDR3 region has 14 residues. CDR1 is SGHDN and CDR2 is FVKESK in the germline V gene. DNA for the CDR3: TGTGCCAGCAGCGAACTACGCGGGGGGAACGAGCAGTACTTC. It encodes CASSELRGGNEQYF. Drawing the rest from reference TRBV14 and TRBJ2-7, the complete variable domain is EAGVTQFPSHSVIEKGQTVTLRCDPISGHDNLYWYRRVMGKEIKFLLHFVKESKQDESGMPNNRFLAERTGGTYSTLKVQPAELEDSGVYFCASSELRGGNEQYFGPGTRLTVT.